Below, 18 T cell receptor beta chains from the same sample are listed, as sequenced in a study of blood T cell repertoires in COVID-19. Some clones are missing from TCRdb's copy, which holds only in-frame ones; the method was immunoSEQ multiplex PCR. The table lists hundreds of thousands of clones, around 90% of them singletons, with 0.95% to 1.3% in the top ten. The material sequenced was peripheral blood. These receptor sequences come from a woman in her thirties or forties with COVID-19, enrolled during active disease.

This rearrangement joins TRBV28 to TRBJ1-1; D unresolved. V lost 6 bases, J lost 2 bases, and 16 bases lay in between. CDR3 size: 15 residues. From germline, CDR1 is MDHEN and CDR2 SYDVKM. DNA for the CDR3: TGTGCCAGCAGGTTCCTATCCGGAGTAAACACTGAAGCTTTCTTT. Its protein is CASRFLSGVNTEAFF.

This chain links TRBV15 with TRBJ1-1; 7 nucleotides line up with TRBD1. J gave up 7 bases and V 5 bases, and 13 bases lay outside the gene matches. The CDR3 sequence is 15 residues long. Germline V lookup: CDR1 LNHNV, CDR2 YYDKDF (reference sequence). The CDR3 nucleotides read TGTGCCACCAGCGGAGGTCCGGGACAGACTTATGAAGCTTTCTTT. Amino acids: CATSGGPGQTYEAFF.

The chain has TRBV28 and TRBJ1-3; 7 nucleotides agree with TRBD1. V was clipped by 5 bases and J by 4 bases; unmatched bases: 8. This CDR3 has 15 residues. The germline V gene encodes CDR1 MDHEN and CDR2 SYDVKM. CDR3 protein: CASSVPGGTGNTIYF. The CDR3 DNA reads TGTGCCAGCAGTGTTCCAGGGGGTACGGGAAACACCATATATTTT.

The CDR3 DNA reads as TGTGCCAGCAGTTTACGTTCTGCGCAGGCTAATCAGCCCCAGCATTTT. Amino acid sequence: CASSLRSAQANQPQHF. V is TRBV27 and J is TRBJ1-5; D unclear. The length of the CDR3 is 16 residues. Germline CDR1 reads MNHEY; CDR2 reads SMNVEV (reference sequence). V was shortened by 2 bases and J by 4 bases, with 15 bases between the two germline ends.

The V and J genes are TRBV6-6 and TRBJ1-1; no reliable D call. V lost 7 bases and J 1 base, leaving 13 bases between the germline ends. The CDR3 is 14 amino acids. Germline V gene lookup returns CDR1 MNHNY and CDR2 SVGAGI (reference sequence). The CDR3 region has the DNA TGTGCCAGCACCGTGTTACTAGAGAACACTGAAGCTTTCTTT. This encodes CASTVLLENTEAFF.

This chain links TRBV5-1 with TRBJ1-6; D remains unclear. Germline loops: CDR1 SGHRS, CDR2 YFSETQ. There are 13 residues in the CDR3. Trimming stripped 4 bases from V and 7 bases from J, with 9 bases between. The CDR3 sequence is CASSGEGNSPLHF. CDR3 sequence (DNA): TGCGCCAGCAGCGGGGAGGGAAATTCACCCCTCCACTTT.

This rearrangement joins TRBV28 to TRBJ2-1; TRBD2 aligns across 14 bases. Germline CDR1 and CDR2: MDHEN and SYDVKM. The V gene end was trimmed by 4 bases and the J gene end by 11 bases; junction bases not matched to a gene: 7. The CDR3 contains 15 residues. The CDR3 DNA reads TGTGCCAGCAGTTATGGGACTAGCGGGAGAAGTAAGCAGTTCTTC. This encodes CASSYGTSGRSKQFF.

This clone was seen a single time. J is TRBJ2-5 and V is TRBV11-2; TRBD2 matches at 9 bases. This CDR3 is 14 amino acids long. Per the germline V gene, CDR1 is SGHAT and CDR2 is FQNNGV. V trimming: 5 bases; J trimming: 1 base; junction bases outside the gene matches: 2. DNA of the CDR3: TGTGCCAGCAGCCGTAGCGGGGGCCAAGAGACCCAGTACTTC. Its protein is CASSRSGGQETQYF. Looking up the rest from reference TRBV11-2 and TRBJ2-5 gives the full variable domain: EAGVAQSPRYKIIEKRQSVAFWCNPISGHATLYWYQQILGQGPKLLIQFQNNGVVDDSQLPKDRFSAERLKGVDSTLKIQPAKLEDSAVYLCASSRSGGQETQYFGPGTRLLVL.

The chain is built from TRBV3-1 (or the pseudogene TRBV3-2) and TRBJ2-7, with D perhaps TRBD2 (6 bases). The CDR3 is made up of 13 amino acids. V gave up 4 bases and J gave up 6 bases, with 13 bases separating them. CDR1 and CDR2 from the germline V gene are LGHDT and YNNKEL (reference sequence). The CDR3 region is CASSLSGWAEQYF. CDR3 nucleotide sequence: TGTGCCAGCAGCCTTAGCGGTTGGGCCGAGCAGTACTTC.

The chain employs TRBV3-1 (or the pseudogene TRBV3-2) and TRBJ1-5; D gene unclear. Between the trimmed V and J ends, which lost 1 base and 0 bases, there was a span of 10 bases. The CDR3 runs 16 residues. CDR1 and CDR2 (germline): LGHDT, YNNKEL (reference sequence). CDR3 sequence reads: CASSQGRSYSNQPQHF. The CDR3 bases are TGTGCCAGCAGCCAAGGCAGGTCGTATAGCAATCAGCCCCAGCATTTT.

The chain couples TRBV27 to TRBJ2-2; D call uncertain. The V end lost 10 bases, the J end lost 3 bases, and 9 bases lay between the germline ends. The CDR3 contains 12 residues. Looked up from germline, CDR1 is MNHEY and CDR2 is SMNVEV (reference sequence). CDR3 in amino acids: CATQIYTGELFF. CDR3 coding DNA: TGTGCCACCCAGATTTACACCGGGGAGCTGTTTTTT.

The chain carries TRBV3-1 (or the pseudogene TRBV3-2) and TRBJ2-1; D not certain. This CDR3 has 15 residues. CDR1 and CDR2 from the germline V gene are LGHDT and YNNKEL (reference sequence). V was shortened by 4 bases and J by 1 base, with 11 bases between the two germline ends. Written as DNA, the CDR3 is TGTGCCAGCAGCCTCCCTAGACGATCCTACAATGAGCAGTTCTTC. It codes for CASSLPRRSYNEQFF.

This sequence joins TRBV4-2 and TRBJ2-1; D is possibly TRBD1 (6 bases). The CDR3 extends over 15 amino acids. In germline, CDR1 is LGHNA, CDR2 YNFKEQ. With 0 bases removed from V and 0 bases from J, the gap between germline ends came to 6 bases. The CDR3 loop is CASSQEQGSYNEQFF. The CDR3 DNA reads TGTGCCAGCAGCCAAGAACAGGGCTCCTACAATGAGCAGTTCTTC.

The genes are TRBV7-2 and TRBJ2-1; 8 nucleotides align to TRBD1. Germline-derived CDR1 and CDR2 are SGHTA and FQGNSA. This CDR3 has 16 residues. The junction had 11 bases not matched to a gene; V was cut back by 4 bases and J by 6 bases. In DNA form, the CDR3 reads TGTGCCAGCAGCTCCCCAGGGGGCGCGTCGGTCAATGAGCAGTTCTTC. This gives the protein CASSSPGGASVNEQFF.

This clone was seen just once. This chain uses TRBV18 with TRBJ1-1; TRBD1 might be the D (6 bases). CDR1 is KGHSH and CDR2 is LQKENI in the germline V gene. V gave up 1 base and J gave up 5 bases, with 11 bases separating them. The CDR3 totals 14 residues. The DNA for the CDR3 is TGTGCCAGCTCACCACAGCAGGGGCGGACTGAAGCTTTCTTT. As protein: CASSPQQGRTEAFF.

The chain couples TRBV19 to TRBJ2-7; TRBD2 aligns across 8 bases. Germline V gene data show CDR1 as LNHDA and CDR2 as SQIVND (reference sequence). The CDR3 loop spans 15 amino acids. V was pared by 4 bases and J by 7 bases, with 12 bases of the junction left unmatched. CDR3 bases: TGTGCCAGTAGTAGCTCTAGCGGGTGGTTGGTGGAGCAGTACTTC. It specifies CASSSSSGWLVEQYF.

V and J are TRBV28 and TRBJ2-3; 8 nucleotides match TRBD1. Germline V gene data show CDR1 as MDHEN and CDR2 as SYDVKM. The CDR3 is 13 amino acids. J lost 3 bases, V lost 11 bases, and 7 bases had no gene match. The CDR3 DNA sequence: TGTGCCTTTGGGACAGGAGGAACAGATACGCAGTATTTT. Its translation is CAFGTGGTDTQYF.

CDR3 sequence reads: CASSIDSGGYNEQFF. The CDR3 DNA reads as TGTGCCAGTAGTATAGATAGCGGGGGGTACAATGAGCAGTTCTTC. V gene TRBV19 combines with J gene TRBJ2-1; 10 nucleotides agree with TRBD2. The V and J ends lost 0 bases and 4 bases, in that order; junction bases with no gene match: 0. This CDR3 is 15 amino acids long. The germline V gene has CDR1 LNHDA and CDR2 SQIVND (reference sequence).